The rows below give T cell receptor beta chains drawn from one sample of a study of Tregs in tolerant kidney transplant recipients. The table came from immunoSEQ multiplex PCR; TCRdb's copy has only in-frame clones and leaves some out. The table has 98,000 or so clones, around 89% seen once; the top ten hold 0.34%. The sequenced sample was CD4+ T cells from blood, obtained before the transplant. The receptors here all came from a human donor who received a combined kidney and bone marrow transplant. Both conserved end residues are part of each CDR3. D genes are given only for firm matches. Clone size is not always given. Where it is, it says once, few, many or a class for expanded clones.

cdr3_nt: TGTGCCATCAGGCCGGGACTAGCGGCGGTAAGCTCCTACGAGCAGTACTTC
cdr3_aa: CAIRPGLAAVSSYEQYF
j_call: TRBJ2-7
d_call: TRBD2
clone_size: NA
v_call: TRBV10-3

cdr3_nt: TGTGCCAGCAGCGGACTAGCGGGAGCCTACAATGAGCAGTTCTTC
cdr3_aa: CASSGLAGAYNEQFF
j_call: TRBJ2-1
d_call: TRBD2
clone_size: NA
v_call: TRBV9

cdr3_nt: TGCGCCAGCAGCTTGGTCCCACGGGGTGGCTACACCTTC
cdr3_aa: CASSLVPRGGYTF
j_call: TRBJ1-2
d_call: NA
clone_size: NA
v_call: TRBV5-1

cdr3_nt: TGTGCCAGCAGCCAAGGACAGGCCTATGGCTACACCTTC
cdr3_aa: CASSQGQAYGYTF
j_call: TRBJ1-2
d_call: TRBD1
clone_size: NA
v_call: TRBV5-8

cdr3_nt: TGTGCCAGCAGCCGACGGGGAGGGTACACCGGGGAGCTGTTTTTT
cdr3_aa: CASSRRGGYTGELFF
j_call: TRBJ2-2
d_call: TRBD2
clone_size: once
v_call: TRBV14

cdr3_nt: TGTGCCAGCACCGTGACAGGCTGGGCCCAAGAGACCCAGTACTTC
cdr3_aa: CASTVTGWAQETQYF
j_call: TRBJ2-5
d_call: NA
clone_size: NA
v_call: TRBV6-1

cdr3_nt: TGTGCCAGCAGCACAGGGATCGGGACTAATGAAAAACTGTTTTTT
cdr3_aa: CASSTGIGTNEKLFF
j_call: TRBJ1-4
d_call: NA
clone_size: NA
v_call: TRBV5-4

cdr3_nt: TGTGCCAGCAGTGACACTCACGGGAATTCACCCCTCCACTTT
cdr3_aa: CASSDTHGNSPLHF
j_call: TRBJ1-6
d_call: NA
clone_size: NA
v_call: TRBV6-4

cdr3_nt: TGTGCCAGCAGCTTAGTGACAGGAATGAACACTGAAGCTTTCTTT
cdr3_aa: CASSLVTGMNTEAFF
j_call: TRBJ1-1
d_call: NA
clone_size: NA
v_call: TRBV7-9

cdr3_nt: TGCGCCAGCAGCCCCGGACAGGGCGCGAACACTGAAGCTTTCTTT
cdr3_aa: CASSPGQGANTEAFF
j_call: TRBJ1-1
d_call: TRBD1
clone_size: NA
v_call: TRBV5-1

cdr3_nt: TGTGCCAGCAGCTTACTTAATGAGCAGTTCTTC
cdr3_aa: CASSLLNEQFF
j_call: TRBJ2-1
d_call: NA
clone_size: NA
v_call: TRBV7-8

cdr3_nt: TGTGCCAGCAGCACAGGAACTAGCGGGGGCTACAATGAGCAGTTCTTC
cdr3_aa: CASSTGTSGGYNEQFF
j_call: TRBJ2-1
d_call: TRBD2
clone_size: NA
v_call: TRBV7-6

cdr3_nt: TGTGCTAGTGGTATCCGACAGGGAGCCACTAACTATGGCTACACCTTC
cdr3_aa: CASGIRQGATNYGYTF
j_call: TRBJ1-2
d_call: TRBD1
clone_size: NA
v_call: TRBV12-5

cdr3_nt: TGTGCCAGCAGCGAGACAGGGCGAGGCTTCCACTCCTACGAGCAGTACTTC
cdr3_aa: CASSETGRGFHSYEQYF
j_call: TRBJ2-7
d_call: TRBD1
clone_size: NA
v_call: TRBV5-4

cdr3_nt: TGTGCCAGCAGTTCGACTAGCCCTGGCTACACAGATACGCAGTATTTT
cdr3_aa: CASSSTSPGYTDTQYF
j_call: TRBJ2-3
d_call: TRBD2
clone_size: NA
v_call: TRBV6-5

cdr3_nt: TGTGCCAGCAGCGGCGGATACACCGGGGAGCTGTTTTTT
cdr3_aa: CASSGGYTGELFF
j_call: TRBJ2-2
d_call: NA
clone_size: NA
v_call: TRBV2

cdr3_nt: TGTGCCAGCAGCTTAGTAATAGGGGGCGATGGCTACACCTTC
cdr3_aa: CASSLVIGGDGYTF
j_call: TRBJ1-2
d_call: TRBD1
clone_size: NA
v_call: TRBV7-8

cdr3_nt: TGTGCCAGCAGAAAACACTGGTCTGGAGGGACCCAGTACTTC
cdr3_aa: CASRKHWSGGTQYF
j_call: TRBJ2-5
d_call: NA
clone_size: NA
v_call: TRBV7-8

cdr3_nt: TGTGCCAGCAGTACCGGACAGGGAGGGGGCCAAGAGACCCAGTACTTC
cdr3_aa: CASSTGQGGGQETQYF
j_call: TRBJ2-5
d_call: NA
clone_size: NA
v_call: TRBV2

cdr3_nt: TGTGCCAGCAGTCACTATACCCAGGGGGGCGAGCAGTACTTC
cdr3_aa: CASSHYTQGGEQYF
j_call: TRBJ2-7
d_call: NA
clone_size: few
v_call: TRBV6-5

cdr3_nt: TGTGCCTGGAGTCCTTTGACAGGGGCTACTGAAGCTTTCTTT
cdr3_aa: CAWSPLTGATEAFF
j_call: TRBJ1-1
d_call: TRBD1
clone_size: NA
v_call: TRBV30

cdr3_nt: TGTGCCAGCAGACGAGGCACAGGGAGTTACGAGCAGTACTTC
cdr3_aa: CASRRGTGSYEQYF
j_call: TRBJ2-7
d_call: NA
clone_size: NA
v_call: TRBV6-5

cdr3_nt: TGTGCCAGCAGCTTAAGTGGGACAGCTCACTACGAGCAGTACTTC
cdr3_aa: CASSLSGTAHYEQYF
j_call: TRBJ2-7
d_call: TRBD1
clone_size: NA
v_call: TRBV7-2

cdr3_nt: TGTGCCAGCAGTCTGTTCCCGTTTGGCACAGATACGCAGTATTTT
cdr3_aa: CASSLFPFGTDTQYF
j_call: TRBJ2-3
d_call: NA
clone_size: NA
v_call: TRBV27

cdr3_nt: TGTGCCAGCAGTGAATCCCCGGGACTAGCGGGAGAGGGAGATACGCAGTATTTT
cdr3_aa: CASSESPGLAGEGDTQYF
j_call: TRBJ2-3
d_call: TRBD2
clone_size: NA
v_call: TRBV25-1

cdr3_nt: TGTGCCAGCAGCCCCCCCCGGACAGGGATTGAAAAACTGTTTTTT
cdr3_aa: CASSPPRTGIEKLFF
j_call: TRBJ1-4
d_call: TRBD1
clone_size: once
v_call: TRBV6-1

cdr3_nt: TGCAGCGTTTCAGCAGGGGTACATGGCTACACCTTC
cdr3_aa: CSVSAGVHGYTF
j_call: TRBJ1-2
d_call: NA
clone_size: NA
v_call: TRBV29-1

cdr3_nt: TGTGCCAGTAGTATAGAACAGAAAGGTCAGCCCCAGCATTTT
cdr3_aa: CASSIEQKGQPQHF
j_call: TRBJ1-5
d_call: NA
clone_size: NA
v_call: TRBV19

cdr3_nt: TGCGCCAGCAGCTTCGGGGGCCAAGAGACCCAGTACTTC
cdr3_aa: CASSFGGQETQYF
j_call: TRBJ2-5
d_call: NA
clone_size: NA
v_call: TRBV5-1

cdr3_nt: TGTGCCAGCAGTTCACAGTTAGCGGGACTAGCGATCTACGAGCAGTACTTC
cdr3_aa: CASSSQLAGLAIYEQYF
j_call: TRBJ2-7
d_call: TRBD2
clone_size: once
v_call: TRBV28

cdr3_nt: TGTGCCAGCAGCTTATCCCCCGGGGATGGCTACACCTTC
cdr3_aa: CASSLSPGDGYTF
j_call: TRBJ1-2
d_call: NA
clone_size: NA
v_call: TRBV11-2

cdr3_nt: TGTGCCAGCACCAAAGGTCGGGACAGGGGAACAGATACGCAGTATTTT
cdr3_aa: CASTKGRDRGTDTQYF
j_call: TRBJ2-3
d_call: TRBD1
clone_size: NA
v_call: TRBV5-4

cdr3_nt: TGTGCCAGTAGGGTGGGCAGGGCAGGAGAGACCCAGTACTTC
cdr3_aa: CASRVGRAGETQYF
j_call: TRBJ2-5
d_call: NA
clone_size: NA
v_call: TRBV19

cdr3_nt: TGCGCCAGCAGTCAACGCGCACAGGGGCCCTCCTACGAGCAGTACTTC
cdr3_aa: CASSQRAQGPSYEQYF
j_call: TRBJ2-7
d_call: TRBD1
clone_size: NA
v_call: TRBV23-1

cdr3_nt: TGTGCCAGCTCGAGACAGGACTATGGCTACACCTTC
cdr3_aa: CASSRQDYGYTF
j_call: TRBJ1-2
d_call: NA
clone_size: NA
v_call: TRBV18

cdr3_nt: TGTGCCAGTAGTATATCCGGGACAGGGTCGCAAGGCGGCTACACCTTC
cdr3_aa: CASSISGTGSQGGYTF
j_call: TRBJ1-2
d_call: TRBD1
clone_size: NA
v_call: TRBV19

cdr3_nt: TGTGCCAGCAGTGGAGACAGAGATACGCAGTATTTT
cdr3_aa: CASSGDRDTQYF
j_call: TRBJ2-3
d_call: NA
clone_size: NA
v_call: TRBV6-4

cdr3_nt: TGTGCCACGGGCAGGGGCCAAGAGACCCAGTACTTC
cdr3_aa: CATGRGQETQYF
j_call: TRBJ2-5
d_call: NA
clone_size: NA
v_call: TRBV5-4

cdr3_nt: TGTGCTAGCAGGGGAGCGGGAGGCGGCAATGAGCAGTTCTTC
cdr3_aa: CASRGAGGGNEQFF
j_call: TRBJ2-1
d_call: TRBD2
clone_size: NA
v_call: TRBV12-5

cdr3_nt: TGTGCCAGCAGGTCCTCCGGGACCTACGAGCAGTACTTC
cdr3_aa: CASRSSGTYEQYF
j_call: TRBJ2-7
d_call: NA
clone_size: NA
v_call: TRBV6-5

cdr3_nt: TGTGCCAGCAGTGTACAGACTAGCGGGAGGAGGAATGAGCAGTTCTTC
cdr3_aa: CASSVQTSGRRNEQFF
j_call: TRBJ2-1
d_call: TRBD2
clone_size: NA
v_call: TRBV28

cdr3_nt: TGTGCCAGCAGCTGGGGGGGGGAAACAGACGAAGCTTTCTTT
cdr3_aa: CASSWGGETDEAFF
j_call: TRBJ1-1
d_call: NA
clone_size: NA
v_call: TRBV5-4

cdr3_nt: TGTGCCAGCAGTTACAGGGGCTATGGCTACACCTTC
cdr3_aa: CASSYRGYGYTF
j_call: TRBJ1-2
d_call: NA
clone_size: NA
v_call: TRBV6-5

cdr3_nt: TGCGCCAGCAGCTGGACATTTGGGACAGGGGAGGGAGAGCAGTACTTC
cdr3_aa: CASSWTFGTGEGEQYF
j_call: TRBJ2-7
d_call: TRBD1
clone_size: few
v_call: TRBV5-1

cdr3_nt: TGCGCCAGCAGTGGGGGACAGGTGTACCAAGAGACCCAGTACTTC
cdr3_aa: CASSGGQVYQETQYF
j_call: TRBJ2-5
d_call: TRBD1
clone_size: NA
v_call: TRBV10-2

cdr3_nt: TGTGCCAGTAGTGCCGCGGGACAGTACTACGAGCAGTACTTC
cdr3_aa: CASSAAGQYYEQYF
j_call: TRBJ2-7
d_call: NA
clone_size: NA
v_call: TRBV19

cdr3_nt: TGCGCCAGCAGCTTGGAGGGGCACGGCAATCAGCCCCAGCATTTT
cdr3_aa: CASSLEGHGNQPQHF
j_call: TRBJ1-5
d_call: NA
clone_size: NA
v_call: TRBV5-1

cdr3_nt: TGTGCCAGCAGTGAGGAGAGGCGGTATTTGAATGAGCAGTTCTTC
cdr3_aa: CASSEERRYLNEQFF
j_call: TRBJ2-1
d_call: NA
clone_size: NA
v_call: TRBV2

cdr3_nt: TGTGCCAGCAGCCCCGGGACAGCTAATGAAAAACTGTTTTTT
cdr3_aa: CASSPGTANEKLFF
j_call: TRBJ1-4
d_call: TRBD1
clone_size: once
v_call: TRBV5-4

cdr3_nt: TGTGCCAGCAGCCGCATCGGGGGGACCGGGGAGCTGTTTTTT
cdr3_aa: CASSRIGGTGELFF
j_call: TRBJ2-2
d_call: TRBD2
clone_size: NA
v_call: TRBV11-2

cdr3_nt: TGTGCCAGCAGTGGCATCAGGGGGCGCGATGCAACTAATGAAAAACTGTTTTTT
cdr3_aa: CASSGIRGRDATNEKLFF
j_call: TRBJ1-4
d_call: TRBD1
clone_size: once
v_call: TRBV2

cdr3_nt: TGCAGCGTTGTAACCCGGGGGAGAAACACTGAAGCTTTCTTT
cdr3_aa: CSVVTRGRNTEAFF
j_call: TRBJ1-1
d_call: NA
clone_size: NA
v_call: TRBV29-1

cdr3_nt: TGTGCCAGCAGCTTAACTAGCGGGAGTACCTACGAGCAGTACTTC
cdr3_aa: CASSLTSGSTYEQYF
j_call: TRBJ2-7
d_call: TRBD2
clone_size: NA
v_call: TRBV7-2

cdr3_nt: TGTGCCAGCAGTTTACCGTATTTCAGGAGCGGTAGCTCCTACAATGAGCAGTTCTTC
cdr3_aa: CASSLPYFRSGSSYNEQFF
j_call: TRBJ2-1
d_call: NA
clone_size: NA
v_call: TRBV28

cdr3_nt: TGTGCCAGCAGCCGAGCGGGGGGGACAGGGTCAGATTGGCCCCTCCACTTT
cdr3_aa: CASSRAGGTGSDWPLHF
j_call: TRBJ1-6
d_call: TRBD1
clone_size: once
v_call: TRBV14

cdr3_nt: TGTGCCACCAGCAGCCGGACATCCGGTTATGGCTACACCTTC
cdr3_aa: CATSSRTSGYGYTF
j_call: TRBJ1-2
d_call: NA
clone_size: many
v_call: TRBV15

cdr3_nt: TGTGCCAGCAGGTTAGCGGGAGTTACCTACAATGAGCAGTTCTTC
cdr3_aa: CASRLAGVTYNEQFF
j_call: TRBJ2-1
d_call: TRBD2
clone_size: NA
v_call: TRBV7-2